The 9 T cell receptor beta chains listed next were all sequenced from one sample in a study of CD39 and CD103 CD8 tumor-infiltrating T cells. Sequencing used immunoSEQ multiplex PCR; TCRdb keeps in-frame clones, though not all of them. The profile shows roughly 4,600 clones, about 75% of them singletons. The specimen was CD8+ T cells sorted from blood. Subset indicated: total memory CD8 T cells (CD45RA-CCR7+/-) from blood or uninvolved lymph node. These receptors all come from a human donor with head and neck squamous cell carcinoma.

The chain combines TRBV5-1 with TRBJ1-2; D might be TRBD1 (6 bases). The CDR3 length is 14 residues. Between the trimmed V and J ends, which lost 4 bases and 8 bases, there was a span of 18 bases. Germline values: CDR1 SGHRS, CDR2 YFSETQ. This CDR3 reads CASSLLGGARGYTF. For the CDR3, the DNA is TGCGCCAGCAGCCTGCTGGGGGGGGCGCGGGGCTACACCTTC.

A few counts support this clone. The rearrangement uses TRBV27 and TRBJ2-1; TRBD1 agrees at 9 bases. Losses at the gene ends were 7 bases for V and 4 bases for J; bases not matched to a gene: 2. There are 13 residues in the CDR3. The germline gives CDR1 MNHEY, CDR2 SMNVEV (reference sequence). The CDR3 DNA reads as TGTGCCAGCACTGGGACAGGGTACAATGAGCAGTTCTTC. Amino acids: CASTGTGYNEQFF.

This chain connects TRBV5-4 to TRBJ1-4; D unclear. The germline CDR1 and CDR2 sequences are SGHNT and YYREEE (reference sequence). V was cut by 0 bases and J by 0 bases, with 6 bases left in between. The CDR3 runs 15 residues. CDR3 sequence reads: CASSLDQATNEKLFF. The CDR3, as DNA: TGTGCCAGCAGCTTGGACCAGGCAACTAATGAAAAACTGTTTTTT. The variable domain in full, completed from reference TRBV5-4 and TRBJ1-4, reads ETGVTQSPTHLIKTRGQQVTLRCSSQSGHNTVSWYQQALGQGPQFIFQYYREEENGRGNFPPRFSGLQFPNYSSELNVNALELDDSALYLCASSLDQATNEKLFFGSGTQLSVL.

The V call is TRBV10-3, the J call TRBJ2-7; 9 bases fit TRBD2. CDR1 is ENHRY, CDR2 SYGVKD, per germline. The CDR3 is 17 residues long. After removal of 0 bases from V and 1 base from J, the junction contained 7 bases not matched to a gene. The CDR3 here is CAISESPGTSRSYEQYF. Written as DNA, the CDR3 is TGTGCCATCAGTGAGTCCCCCGGGACTAGCAGGTCCTACGAGCAGTACTTC.

The sample holds one count of this clone. The V gene is TRBV30, the J gene TRBJ2-3; 9 bases are a match to TRBD1. The CDR3 spans 16 residues. V lost 0 bases, J lost 0 bases, and 4 bases stayed unmatched. Germline values: CDR1 GTSNPN, CDR2 SVGIG (reference sequence). The CDR3 DNA reads as TGTGCCTGGAGTGTCGGACAGGGGTATAGCACAGATACGCAGTATTTT. Its translation: CAWSVGQGYSTDTQYF.

This clone has a handful of counts. V usage is TRBV5-6 and J usage is TRBJ1-6, with D maybe TRBD1 (6 bases). The CDR3 sequence is 15 residues long. CDR1 and CDR2 (germline): SGHDT, YYEEEE. The germline V and J ends were trimmed by 5 bases and 8 bases, with 17 bases remaining between them. The CDR3 loop reads CASSYLGTNDSPLHF. DNA for the CDR3: TGTGCCAGCAGTTATCTCGGGACAAATGATTCACCCCTCCACTTT.

This clone was picked up a small number of times. CDR3 sequence (DNA): TGTGCCTGGAAATCGGGAACGGGCACCGGGGAGCTGTTTTTT. Residues: CAWKSGTGTGELFF. The chain is built from TRBV30 and TRBJ2-2; D might be TRBD2 (5 bases). V lost 4 bases and J lost 4, with 13 bases in between. The CDR3 covers 14 residues. Per germline, CDR1 GTSNPN and CDR2 SVGIG (reference sequence).

The chain has TRBV5-6 and TRBJ1-1, with 7 bases fitting TRBD1. The CDR3 contains 16 residues. Germline V gene sequence: CDR1 SGHDT, CDR2 YYEEEE. V lost 0 bases, J lost 4 bases, and 9 bases stayed unmatched. DNA for the CDR3: TGTGCCAGCAGCTTGGCCGAACAAGGGGGCCGCACTGAAGCTTTCTTT. Its protein is CASSLAEQGGRTEAFF.

This sequence joins TRBV11-2 and TRBJ2-2, with 8 positions matching TRBD1. J lost 0 bases, V lost 1 base, and 4 bases had no gene match. CDR1 and CDR2 (germline): SGHAT, FQNNGV. This CDR3 is built from 17 residues. The CDR3 coding sequence is TGTGCCAGCAGCTTAGCGCCGGACAGGGCGAACACCGGGGAGCTGTTTTTT. Its translation is CASSLAPDRANTGELFF.